The 14 T cell receptor beta chains below were found in one sample sequenced in a study of T cell changes during pregnancy in multiple sclerosis. Assay used: immunoSEQ multiplex PCR; TCRdb lists only in-frame clones, some missing. The sample lists roughly 100,000 clones, more than 90% seen once, with around 3% in the top ten. Sequencing used peripheral blood, obtained in the second trimester of pregnancy. These receptors came from a female donor with multiple sclerosis, enrolled in a pregnancy study.

The chain recombines TRBV6-1 with TRBJ2-7; a possible D gene is TRBD2 (6 bases). The length of the CDR3 is 13 residues. Per germline, CDR1 MNHNS and CDR2 SASEGT. V was shortened by 5 bases and J by 3 bases, with 11 bases between the two germline ends. The CDR3 DNA reads as TGTGCCAGCAGTCTCCCCGGGAGCTACGAGCAGTACTTC. Its translation is CASSLPGSYEQYF.

The gene calls are TRBV6-5 and TRBJ2-3; D gene ambiguous. V lost 8 bases, J lost 4 bases, and 16 bases lay in between. Germline CDR1 reads MNHEY; CDR2 reads SVGAGI. The CDR3 has 14 amino acids. The CDR3 is CASGEALEADTQYF. The CDR3 nucleotides are TGTGCCAGCGGAGAAGCCCTTGAGGCAGATACGCAGTATTTT.

The CDR3 nucleotides are TGTGCCAGCAGTTTTACTGGACAGGGGGATCAGCCCCAGCATTTT. This gives the protein CASSFTGQGDQPQHF. This chain connects TRBV28 to TRBJ1-5, with 10 bases identical to TRBD1. Germline assignment: CDR1 MDHEN and CDR2 SYDVKM. This CDR3 has 15 amino acids. J was trimmed by 5 bases and V by 3 bases; bases with no gene match: 4.

This clone was observed a single time. V usage is TRBV29-1 and J usage is TRBJ1-2; D uncertain. The V and J ends lost 7 bases and 8 bases respectively, with 14 bases between them. Germline CDR1 SQVTM, CDR2 ANQGSEA. The CDR3 has 11 amino acids. In DNA, the CDR3 is TGCAGCGGGGCGGGTTCTGAAGGCTACACCTTC. This codes for CSGAGSEGYTF.

The rearrangement joins TRBV29-1 to TRBJ2-5; 7 nucleotides line up with TRBD1. Germline CDR1 and CDR2: SQVTM and ANQGSEA. V dropped 6 bases and J dropped 4; count of bases not matched to a gene: 14. This CDR3 has 15 amino acids. CDR3 DNA sequence: TGCAGCGTCTGCCCGACCCGTAACAGGGGAGAGACCCAGTACTTC. Residues: CSVCPTRNRGETQYF.

J is TRBJ1-2 and V is TRBV11-2, with no clear D. CDR1 and CDR2 from the germline V gene are SGHAT and FQNNGV. V was cut by 0 bases and J by 4 bases, with 9 bases left in between. This CDR3 spans 14 amino acids. The CDR3 nucleotides read TGTGCCAGCAGCTTAGATCATGGCGGCTATGGCTACACCTTC. This sequence encodes CASSLDHGGYGYTF. Looking up the rest from reference TRBV11-2 and TRBJ1-2 gives the full variable domain: EAGVAQSPRYKIIEKRQSVAFWCNPISGHATLYWYQQILGQGPKLLIQFQNNGVVDDSQLPKDRFSAERLKGVDSTLKIQPAKLEDSAVYLCASSLDHGGYGYTFGSGTRLTVV.

This clone has just one count. The chain joins TRBV21-1 to TRBJ2-5; the table's D call, TRBD2, was not checked against the DNA. TRBV21-1 is recorded as a pseudogene. CDR3 length equals 15 residues. CDR3 coding DNA: TGTGCCAGCAGCAAAGGGGGACTAGCGGGAGATGTCCAGTACTTC. It specifies CASSKGGLAGDVQYF.

This chain links TRBV6-5 with TRBJ1-1; D is possibly TRBD1 (6 bases). V was shortened by 3 bases and J by 0 bases, with 8 bases between the two germline ends. The CDR3 is 14 residues long. Germline assignment: CDR1 MNHEY and CDR2 SVGAGI. In DNA form, the CDR3 reads TGTGCCAGCAGTTATCAGGGGCTGAACACTGAAGCTTTCTTT. It specifies CASSYQGLNTEAFF.

The chain joins TRBV5-6 to TRBJ2-7, with D possibly matching TRBD2 (6 bases). Trimming cost V 4 bases and J 3 bases, with 14 bases left between them. The CDR3 covers 14 residues. Germline V gives CDR1 SGHDT, CDR2 YYEEEE. Written as DNA, the CDR3 is TGTGCCAGCAGCCCGGGACTTCGAATCTACGAGCAGTACTTC. Translation: CASSPGLRIYEQYF.

CDR3: CASSPGENSLSTNEKLFF. The DNA for the CDR3 is TGTGCCAGCAGCCCCGGCGAGAACAGCTTATCAACTAATGAAAAACTGTTTTTT. The chain employs TRBV11-1 and TRBJ1-4, with unresolved D. The CDR3 has 18 residues. V gave up 5 bases and J gave up 0 bases, with 19 bases separating them. CDR1 is SGHAT, CDR2 FQDESV, per germline (reference sequence).

CDR3 coding DNA: TGTGCCAGCAGCCCCCGGGACAGTCTCTACGAGCAGTACTTC. Protein: CASSPRDSLYEQYF. The chain uses TRBV7-9 and TRBJ2-7; TRBD1 agrees at 7 bases. The junction had 7 bases not matched to a gene; V was cut back by 5 bases and J by 3 bases. The CDR3 spans 14 residues. Germline values: CDR1 SEHNR, CDR2 FQNEAQ (reference sequence).

In nucleotides, the CDR3 is TGTGCCAGCAGCCCCCGGAGTAGCGGGAGGGAAAATGAGCAGTTCTTC. The encoded protein is CASSPRSSGRENEQFF. The chain combines TRBV9 with TRBJ2-1, with 11 bases that match TRBD2. From germline, CDR1 is SGDLS and CDR2 YYNGEE. This CDR3 region has 16 residues. Trimming cost V 4 bases and J 7 bases; bases outside gene matches: 10.

V is TRBV27 and J is TRBJ1-4; no reliable D call. The CDR3 sequence is 15 residues long. V was clipped by 5 bases and J by 10 bases, with 20 bases between them. Germline loops: CDR1 MNHEY, CDR2 SMNVEV (reference sequence). CDR3 sequence reads: CASSPDLPRIGKLFF. In nucleotides, the CDR3 is TGTGCCAGCAGTCCCGATCTACCCAGGATCGGAAAACTGTTTTTT. The full variable domain, in which reference TRBV27 and TRBJ1-4 provide the parts outside the CDR3, is EAQVTQNPRYLITVTGKKLTVTCSQNMNHEYMSWYRQDPGLGLRQIYYSMNVEVTDKGDVPEGYKVSRKEKRNFPLILESPSPNQTSLYFCASSPDLPRIGKLFFGSGTQLSVL.

The chain joins TRBV28 to TRBJ2-1; D unresolved. The CDR3 is 14 residues long. Germline V gene sequence: CDR1 MDHEN, CDR2 SYDVKM. Trimming removed 3 bases at V and 9 bases at J, with 15 bases between. CDR3 region: CASSFIAGSGEQFF. CDR3 DNA sequence: TGTGCCAGCAGTTTTATCGCTGGTTCCGGTGAGCAGTTCTTC.